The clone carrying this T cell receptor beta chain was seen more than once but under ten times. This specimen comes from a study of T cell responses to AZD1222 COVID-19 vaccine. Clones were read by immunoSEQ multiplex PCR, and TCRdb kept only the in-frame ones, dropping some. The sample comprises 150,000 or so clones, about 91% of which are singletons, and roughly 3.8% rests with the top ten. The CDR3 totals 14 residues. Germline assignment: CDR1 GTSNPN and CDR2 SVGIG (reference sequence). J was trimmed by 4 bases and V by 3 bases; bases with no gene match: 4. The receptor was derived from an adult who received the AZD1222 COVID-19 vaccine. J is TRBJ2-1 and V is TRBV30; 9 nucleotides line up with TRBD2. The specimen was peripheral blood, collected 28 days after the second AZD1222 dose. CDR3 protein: CAWRLAGEYNEQFF. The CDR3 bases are TGTGCCTGGAGGTTAGCGGGAGAGTACAATGAGCAGTTCTTC.